Below, 18 T cell receptor beta chains from the same sample are listed, as sequenced in a study of lymphopenia after photon versus proton radiotherapy. Some clones are missing from TCRdb's copy, which holds only in-frame ones; the method was immunoSEQ multiplex PCR. The table lists roughly 67,000 clones, roughly 90% of them singletons, with about 3.1% in the top ten. The input for sequencing was peripheral blood, taken from a patient treated with photon-based radiotherapy. Receptors originate from a woman aged 70-85 years with pancreatic cancer.

The J gene is TRBJ1-3, the V gene TRBV11-2, with D perhaps TRBD1 (6 bases). Looked up from germline, CDR1 is SGHAT and CDR2 is FQNNGV. The V end was cut by 5 bases, the J end by 2 bases, with 13 bases between. The CDR3 has 15 residues. The CDR3 coding sequence is TGTGCCAGCAGCCCTCAGGGGACCACTGGAAACACCATATATTTT. Protein: CASSPQGTTGNTIYF.

This clone was detected once. The chain employs TRBV7-9 and TRBJ1-2; 8 bases are shared with TRBD1. The V gene's germline CDR1 is SEHNR and CDR2 FQNEAQ (reference sequence). The CDR3 is made up of 14 amino acids. V gave up 1 base and J gave up 4 bases; unmatched junction bases: 2. The chain's CDR3 is CASSLETGVYGYTF. DNA of the CDR3: TGTGCCAGCAGCTTAGAGACAGGGGTCTATGGCTACACCTTC.

This clone was counted a few times. The chain links TRBV7-3 to TRBJ2-1; D is unclear. Per the germline V gene, CDR1 is SGHTA and CDR2 is FQGTGA. The V end lost 0 bases, the J end lost 8 bases, and 8 bases lay between the germline ends. The CDR3 covers 13 residues. Here the CDR3 DNA reads TGTGCCAGCAGCTTAACCCAAAAAGATGAGCAGTTCTTC. As protein: CASSLTQKDEQFF.

V is TRBV4-1 and J is TRBJ1-2; D is unclear. Germline CDR1 is MGHRA and CDR2 is YSYEKL. V was clipped by 0 bases and J by 3 bases, with 5 bases between them. This CDR3 has 13 residues. The CDR3 region is CASSQDRHYGYTF. CDR3 nucleotide sequence: TGCGCCAGCAGCCAAGATCGGCACTATGGCTACACCTTC.

The rearrangement uses TRBV6-1 and TRBJ1-2, with D unclear. The CDR3 has 15 residues. From germline, CDR1 is MNHNS and CDR2 SASEGT. V was trimmed by 1 base and J by 1 base, leaving 10 bases between them. The CDR3 sequence: CASSEGEGSNYGYTF. In DNA, the CDR3 is TGTGCCAGCAGTGAAGGGGAGGGTAGTAACTATGGCTACACCTTC.

The chain has TRBV19 and TRBJ2-2; the D is unclear. The CDR3 extends over 13 amino acids. The V gene's germline CDR1 is LNHDA and CDR2 SQIVND (reference sequence). Trimming removed 10 bases at V and 7 bases at J, with 16 bases between. The CDR3 region is CATTNSVGGELFF. DNA for the CDR3: TGTGCCACCACTAATTCCGTAGGCGGGGAGCTGTTTTTT.

This clone was seen a single time. The genes are TRBV9 and TRBJ2-5; TRBD2 is a possible D gene (5 bases). CDR3 length: 16 amino acids. V lost 0 bases, J lost 0 bases, and 12 bases lay in between. Germline V CDR1 and CDR2: SGDLS, YYNGEE. Written as DNA, the CDR3 is TGTGCCAGCAGCGTAGGCCTACTAGATCACCAAGAGACCCAGTACTTC. This encodes CASSVGLLDHQETQYF.

The chain couples TRBV11-1 to TRBJ2-5; D is tentatively TRBD1 or TRBD2 (8 bases each). Trimming stripped 5 bases from V and 5 bases from J, with 18 bases between. The CDR3 is 15 residues long. CDR1 is SGHAT and CDR2 is FQDESV in the germline V gene (reference sequence). CDR3 residues: CASSKTGERGETQYF. Here the CDR3 DNA reads TGTGCCAGCAGCAAGACAGGGGAGCGGGGGGAGACCCAGTACTTC.

J is TRBJ2-2 and V is TRBV5-1, with 9 bases identical to TRBD2. CDR1 is SGHRS, CDR2 YFSETQ, per germline. The CDR3 consists of 14 residues. The V and J ends lost 6 bases and 0 bases, in that order; junction bases with no gene match: 0. The CDR3 is CASKREANTGELFF. The CDR3 nucleotides read TGCGCCAGCAAGCGGGAGGCGAACACCGGGGAGCTGTTTTTT.

This clone was observed a handful of times. V usage is TRBV28 and J usage is TRBJ2-2; D is perhaps TRBD1 or TRBD2 (5 bases each). Looked up from germline, CDR1 is MDHEN and CDR2 is SYDVKM. The CDR3 is 16 residues long. Trimming took 2 bases from V and 7 from J, leaving 17 bases between them. CDR3 sequence (DNA): TGTGCCAGCAGTTTAAAATTCGGGGCACGAGGCGGGGAGCTGTTTTTT. It translates to CASSLKFGARGGELFF.

V and J are TRBV6-1 and TRBJ1-1, with D unresolved. V was shortened by 7 bases and J by 0 bases, with 6 bases between the two germline ends. Germline V gene data show CDR1 as MNHNS and CDR2 as SASEGT. The CDR3 extends over 12 amino acids. CDR3 DNA sequence: TGTGCCAGCACCATAATGAACACTGAAGCTTTCTTT. It translates to CASTIMNTEAFF.

The rearrangement links TRBV6-6 to TRBJ2-2; possible D gene TRBD1, 6 bases. The CDR3 covers 15 residues. Germline V gives CDR1 MNHNY, CDR2 SVGAGI (reference sequence). Trimming stripped 2 bases from V and 1 base from J, with 8 bases between. In DNA, the CDR3 is TGTGCCAGCAGTTACGCACAGGGGAACACCGGGGAGCTGTTTTTT. This encodes CASSYAQGNTGELFF.

The genes are TRBV5-5 and TRBJ1-3; D gene ambiguous. Trimming stripped 0 bases from V and 3 bases from J, with 10 bases between. The CDR3 runs 15 residues. Per the germline V gene, CDR1 is SGHKS and CDR2 is YYEKEE (reference sequence). The chain's CDR3 is CASSLAPGGGNTIYF. As DNA, the CDR3 is TGTGCCAGCAGCTTGGCTCCAGGAGGTGGAAACACCATATATTTT.

The chain has TRBV4-3 and TRBJ2-7, with 10 bases fitting TRBD2. This CDR3 comprises 15 residues. Germline CDR1 is LGHNA and CDR2 is YSLEER. With V trimmed by 4 bases and J by 4 bases, 7 bases remained unmatched. The CDR3 loop is CASSPLAGAWYEQYF. CDR3 sequence (DNA): TGCGCCAGCAGCCCTCTAGCGGGAGCTTGGTACGAGCAGTACTTC.

The rearrangement links TRBV18 to TRBJ2-7; no firm D call. CDR3 length: 12 residues. Germline V gives CDR1 KGHSH, CDR2 LQKENI. The V end lost 6 bases, the J end lost 6 bases, and 12 bases lay between the germline ends. CDR3 sequence: CASSRDSAEQYF. The CDR3, as DNA: TGTGCCAGCTCCCGCGACTCGGCCGAGCAGTACTTC.

This clone was counted a few times. The genes are TRBV10-3 and TRBJ1-5; the match to TRBD1 covers 7 bases. The CDR3 totals 14 residues. V lost 10 bases to trimming and J lost 0 bases; unmatched junction nucleotides: 6. In germline, CDR1 is ENHRY, CDR2 SYGVKD. The CDR3 region has the DNA TGTGCCACGGGGGACAGCGATAGCAATCAGCCCCAGCATTTT. Its translation is CATGDSDSNQPQHF.

The chain uses TRBV4-1 and TRBJ1-1; a weak D match, TRBD1 (6 bases). The germline V gene encodes CDR1 MGHRA and CDR2 YSYEKL. The CDR3 covers 14 residues. Trimming took off 4 bases at V and 4 bases at J, with 13 bases between the two ends. CDR3 nucleotide sequence: TGCGCCAGCAGCCTAAGGGGGTTGGGCACTGAAGCTTTCTTT. Amino acid sequence: CASSLRGLGTEAFF.

The chain uses TRBV7-8 and TRBJ2-5; D call uncertain. In germline, CDR1 is SGHVS, CDR2 FQNEAQ. The ends were cut back, 5 bases at V and 7 bases at J, with 14 bases in the middle. This CDR3 comprises 13 residues. The CDR3 DNA sequence: TGTGCCAGCAGCCATGGGGATGGTGGGACCCAGTACTTC. As protein: CASSHGDGGTQYF.